This entry concerns a single T cell receptor (beta chain). Its target is unknown. The source of the sample is a study of T cell responses to AZD1222 COVID-19 vaccine. Study results and caveats: Seropositive at baseline were only a handful of AZD1222 recipients. Repertoires were obtained solely post-peak T cell response. Clonal diversity was possibly underestimated, and the donors were mostly white British, with more females. Targeting of unmutated variant regions was reportedly seen in nearly half of spike-specific TCRs.

This table comes from immunoSEQ multiplex PCR, and its TCRdb copy is limited to in-frame clones, with some not included. The profile shows tens of thousands of clones, roughly 90% of them singletons. Germline CDR1 and CDR2: SNHLY and FYNNEI. Trimming shortened V by 6 bases and J by 1 base, and 9 bases separated the two germline ends. CDR3 size: 13 residues. Sample: peripheral blood, taken on day 0 of AZD1222 vaccination. The J gene is TRBJ1-1, the V gene TRBV2; a weak D match, TRBD1 (5 bases). The clonotype was recovered from an adult in good health. CDR3 bases: TGTGCCAGCAGGGCCGGGGGGAACACTGAAGCTTTCTTT. This translates into CASRAGGNTEAFF.